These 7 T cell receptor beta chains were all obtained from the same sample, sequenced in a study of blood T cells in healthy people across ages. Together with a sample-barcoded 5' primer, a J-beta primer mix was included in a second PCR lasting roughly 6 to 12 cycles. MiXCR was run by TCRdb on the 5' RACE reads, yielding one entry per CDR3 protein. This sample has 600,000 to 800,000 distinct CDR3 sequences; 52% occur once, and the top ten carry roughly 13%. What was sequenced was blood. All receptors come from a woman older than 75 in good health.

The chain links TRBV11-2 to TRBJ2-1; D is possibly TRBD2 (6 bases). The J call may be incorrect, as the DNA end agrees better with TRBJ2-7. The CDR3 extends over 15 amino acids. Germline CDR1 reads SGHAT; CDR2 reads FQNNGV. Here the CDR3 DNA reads TGTGCCAGCAGCTTAGTTCGGGACTTGTACAATGAGCAGTACTTC. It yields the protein CASSLVRDLYNEQYF.

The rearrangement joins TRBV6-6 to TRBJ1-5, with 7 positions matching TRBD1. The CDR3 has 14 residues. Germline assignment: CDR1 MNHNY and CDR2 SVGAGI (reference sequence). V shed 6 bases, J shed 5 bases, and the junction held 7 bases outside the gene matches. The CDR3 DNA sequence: TGTGCCAGCAGATCGGACAGGACGTATCAGCCCCAGCATTTT. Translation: CASRSDRTYQPQHF.

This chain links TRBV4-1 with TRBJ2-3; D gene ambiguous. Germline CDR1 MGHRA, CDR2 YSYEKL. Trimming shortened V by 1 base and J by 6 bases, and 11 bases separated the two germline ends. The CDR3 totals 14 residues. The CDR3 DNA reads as TGCGCCAGCAGCCAAGTGGTAAATCTGGATACGCAGTATTTT. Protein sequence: CASSQVVNLDTQYF.

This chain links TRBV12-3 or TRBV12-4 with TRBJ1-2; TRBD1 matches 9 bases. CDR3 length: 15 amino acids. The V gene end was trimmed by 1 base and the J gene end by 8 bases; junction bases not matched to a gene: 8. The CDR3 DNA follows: TGTGCCAGCAGTTTAGGGACAGGGGATAGTTACGGCTACACCTTC. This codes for CASSLGTGDSYGYTF.

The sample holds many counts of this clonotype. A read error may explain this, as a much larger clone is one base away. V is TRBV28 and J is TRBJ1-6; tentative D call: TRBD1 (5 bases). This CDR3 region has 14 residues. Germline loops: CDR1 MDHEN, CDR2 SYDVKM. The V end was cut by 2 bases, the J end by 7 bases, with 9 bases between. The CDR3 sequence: CASSLDRDNSPLHF. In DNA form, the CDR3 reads TGTGCCAGCAGTTTAGACCGGGACAATTCACCCCTCCACTTT. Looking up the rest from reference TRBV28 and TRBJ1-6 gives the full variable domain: DVKVTQSSRYLVKRTGEKVFLECVQDMDHENMFWYRQDPGLGLRLIYFSYDVKMKEKGDIPEGYSVSREKKERFSLILESASTNQTSMYLCASSLDRDNSPLHFGNGTRLTVT.

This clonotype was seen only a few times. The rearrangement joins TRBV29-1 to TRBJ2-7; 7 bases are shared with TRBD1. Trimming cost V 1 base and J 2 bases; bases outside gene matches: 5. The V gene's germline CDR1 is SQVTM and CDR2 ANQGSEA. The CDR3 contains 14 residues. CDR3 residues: CSVEAPGTAYEQYF. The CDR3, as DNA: TGCAGCGTTGAAGCCCCCGGGACAGCCTACGAGCAGTACTTC.

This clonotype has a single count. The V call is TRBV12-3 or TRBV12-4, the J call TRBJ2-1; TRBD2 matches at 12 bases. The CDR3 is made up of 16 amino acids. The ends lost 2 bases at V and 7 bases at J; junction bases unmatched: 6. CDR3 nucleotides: TGTGCCAGCAGTTTACTAGCGGGGGGGATCGGGAATGAGCAGTTCTTC. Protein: CASSLLAGGIGNEQFF.